This T cell receptor beta chain was identified during a study of CD8 T cells in Susac syndrome. V was pared by 0 bases and J by 4 bases, with 10 bases between. Germline CDR1 and CDR2: SGDLS and YYNGEE. This CDR3 has 14 amino acids. The RNA input was about 0.45 to 1 ug, and it was reverse transcribed with random hexamers. TCRdb re-called the immunoSEQ multiplex PCR reads through MiXCR, storing one row per CDR3 protein. Of 200,000 or so distinct CDR3 sequences in the sample, around 90% were seen once. V usage is TRBV9 and J usage is TRBJ1-1, with unresolved D. The sequenced material came from CD8+ T cells from PBMCs. This sequence originates from a human donor with multiple sclerosis. The CDR3 bases are TGTGCCAGCAGCGTAGCTTCGGGGTTCACTGAAGCTTTCTTT. Amino acid sequence: CASSVASGFTEAFF.